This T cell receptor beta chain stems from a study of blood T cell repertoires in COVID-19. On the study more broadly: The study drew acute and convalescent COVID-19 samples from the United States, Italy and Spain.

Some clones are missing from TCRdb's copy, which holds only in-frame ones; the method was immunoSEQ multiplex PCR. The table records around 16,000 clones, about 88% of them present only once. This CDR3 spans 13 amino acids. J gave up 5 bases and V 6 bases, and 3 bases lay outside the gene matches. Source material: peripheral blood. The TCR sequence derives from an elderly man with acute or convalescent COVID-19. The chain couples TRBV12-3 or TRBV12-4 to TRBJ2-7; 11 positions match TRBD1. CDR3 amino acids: CASRSGQGDEQYF. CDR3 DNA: TGTGCCAGCAGGTCGGGACAGGGGGACGAGCAGTACTTC.